Listed below are T cell receptor beta chains from one sample, sequenced in a study of blood T cells in healthy people across ages. One entry per CDR3 protein, called by TCRdb with MiXCR from the 5' RACE reads. This table has around 940,000 distinct CDR3 sequences, about 51% appearing once. Source material: blood. The receptors here all came from a woman aged 60 to 75 in good health. CDR3s leave out the opening cysteine and the closing phenylalanine or tryptophan. The order of the fields is J gene, clone size, V gene, CDR3 protein. Rows may omit the clone size; those that give it use once, few, many or a size class.

TRBJ2-7 . TRBV6-6 ASSRTSSTYEQY
TRBJ2-7 . TRBV10-3 ATSLGGGTYEQY
TRBJ2-7 . TRBV7-6 ASSTLPGAYEQY
TRBJ2-5 few TRBV12-3/TRBV12-4 ASRQDREETQY
TRBJ2-3 few TRBV12-3/TRBV12-4 ASSSREHTDTQY
TRBJ2-3 . TRBV20-1 SAIPFLRGLNPDTQY
TRBJ1-4 few TRBV7-2 ASSLVLDNEEKLF
TRBJ2-7 few TRBV20-1 SAKNGSYEQY
TRBJ2-2 few TRBV29-1 SVVGERTGELF
TRBJ2-5 . TRBV7-9 ASSLARGFGEQY
TRBJ1-5 . TRBV10-3 AIRSDSWGGQPQH